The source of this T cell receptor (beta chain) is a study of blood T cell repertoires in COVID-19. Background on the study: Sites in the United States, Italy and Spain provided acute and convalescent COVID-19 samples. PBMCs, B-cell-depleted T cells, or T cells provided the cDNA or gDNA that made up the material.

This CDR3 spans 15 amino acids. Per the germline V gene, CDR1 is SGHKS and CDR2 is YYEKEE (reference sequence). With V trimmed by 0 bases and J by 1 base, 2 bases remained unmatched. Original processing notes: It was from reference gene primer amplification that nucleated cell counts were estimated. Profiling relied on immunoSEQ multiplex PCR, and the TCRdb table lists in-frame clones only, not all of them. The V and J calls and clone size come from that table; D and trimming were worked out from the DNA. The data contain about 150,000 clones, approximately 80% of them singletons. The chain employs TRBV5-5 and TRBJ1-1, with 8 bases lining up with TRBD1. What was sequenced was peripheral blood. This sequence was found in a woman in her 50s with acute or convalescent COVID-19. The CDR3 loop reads CASSLGTGWNTEAFF. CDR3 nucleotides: TGTGCCAGCAGCTTGGGGACAGGGTGGAACACTGAAGCTTTCTTT. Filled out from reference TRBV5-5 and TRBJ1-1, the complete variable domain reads DAGVTQSPTHLIKTRGQQVTLRCSPISGHKSVSWYQQVLGQGPQFIFQYYEKEERGRGNFPDRFSARQFPNYSSELNVNALLLGDSALYLCASSLGTGWNTEAFFGQGTRLTVV.